This TCR beta chain was retrieved from a study of control samples from healthy donors and cancer patients. Assay used: immunoSEQ multiplex PCR; TCRdb lists only in-frame clones, some missing. The sample comprises about 95,000 clones, 85% of which are singletons, and more than 15% rests with the top ten. The V and J ends lost 3 bases and 0 bases respectively, with 15 bases between them. The germline V gene has CDR1 SGHDT and CDR2 YYEEEE. This CDR3 contains 16 residues. The chain uses TRBV5-6 and TRBJ1-2; no reliable D call. Sequencing used blood. The TCR was taken from a man younger than 40 in good health. CDR3 nucleotide sequence: TGTGCCAGCAGCTGGAAACTAGGGCGTTCTAACTATGGCTACACCTTC. It encodes CASSWKLGRSNYGYTF.